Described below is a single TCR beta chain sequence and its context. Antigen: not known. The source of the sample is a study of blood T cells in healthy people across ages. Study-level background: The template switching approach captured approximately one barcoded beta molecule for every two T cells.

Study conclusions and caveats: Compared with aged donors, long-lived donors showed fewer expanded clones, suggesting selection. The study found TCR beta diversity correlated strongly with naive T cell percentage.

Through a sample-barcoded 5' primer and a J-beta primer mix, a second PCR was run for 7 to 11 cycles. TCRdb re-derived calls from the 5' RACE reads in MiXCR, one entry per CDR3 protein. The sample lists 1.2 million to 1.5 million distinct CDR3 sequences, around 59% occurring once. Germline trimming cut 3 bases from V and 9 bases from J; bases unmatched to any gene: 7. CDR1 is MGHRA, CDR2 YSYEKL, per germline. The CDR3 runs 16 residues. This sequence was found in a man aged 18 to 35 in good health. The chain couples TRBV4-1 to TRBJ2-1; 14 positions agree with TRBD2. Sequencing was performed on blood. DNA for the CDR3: TGCGCCAGCAGCCACGGGACTAGCGGGAGTTTGACTGAGCAGTTCTTC. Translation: CASSHGTSGSLTEQFF.